This TCR beta chain comes out of a study of cytomegalovirus exposure and HLA in healthy donors. Study findings and constraints: There were some public TCRs occurring in many donors, but most TCR sequences were rare.

The CDR3 covers 15 residues. V was shortened by 1 base and J by 2 bases, with 12 bases between the two germline ends. The germline gives CDR1 SEHNR, CDR2 FQNEAQ (reference sequence). PCR involved 60 Vbeta and 13 Jbeta primers. Assay used: immunoSEQ multiplex PCR; TCRdb lists only in-frame clones, some missing. The table has 150,000 or so clones, approximately 73% seen once. This clone has just a few counts. Its specificity is not known. The receptor was isolated from a man aged 25 to 45 in good health and CMV-seropositive. The material sequenced was PBMCs. J is TRBJ2-7 and V is TRBV7-9; D may be TRBD2 (7 bases). CDR3 DNA sequence: TGTGCCAGCAGCTTAGGGGGGGGGCTCCCCTACGAGCAGTACTTC. As protein: CASSLGGGLPYEQYF.